A single T cell receptor (beta chain) is shown here with its context. Its target is not known. It was into CD45RA+ naive and CD45RA-negative memory subsets that the CD4+ cells were split. TCRdb keeps only in-frame clones here, not all; method: immunoSEQ multiplex PCR. The table includes about 660,000 clones, 74% detected once. This record comes from a study of shared clonotypes between healthy human individuals. Looking at the study overall: Donors had three CD4 naive, three CD4 memory, two CD8 naive and one CD8 memory plate apiece. Regarding the study as a whole: Relative to clonotypes present in all four donors, those not shared had lower generation probabilities. Larger richness was generally estimated for naive than memory subsets.

The clonotype was recovered from a woman aged 25 to 45 in good health. Sequenced material: memory CD4+ T cells sorted from blood. Subset: CD45RA-negative fraction.

DNA of the CDR3: TGCGCCAGCAGCCCCCAGTCTGTCGTCCAGCAGTTCTTC. It specifies CASSPQSVVQQFF. The chain recombines TRBV5-1 with TRBJ2-1; no reliable D call. From germline, CDR1 is SGHRS and CDR2 YFSETQ. Trimming removed 4 bases from V and 11 bases from J, with 16 bases in between. This CDR3 spans 13 amino acids.